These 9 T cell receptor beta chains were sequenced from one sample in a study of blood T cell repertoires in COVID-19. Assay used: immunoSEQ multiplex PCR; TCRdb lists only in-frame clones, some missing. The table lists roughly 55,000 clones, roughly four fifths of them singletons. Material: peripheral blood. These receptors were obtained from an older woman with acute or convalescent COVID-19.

Written as DNA, the CDR3 is TGTGCCAGCAGCCGCGGACTAGCGGGGTCCGGGGAGCTGTTTTTT. This gives the protein CASSRGLAGSGELFF. The rearrangement uses TRBV6-5 and TRBJ2-2, with 12 bases matching TRBD2. From germline, CDR1 is MNHEY and CDR2 SVGAGI. CDR3 length: 15 amino acids. J gave up 6 bases and V 6 bases, and 5 bases lay outside the gene matches.

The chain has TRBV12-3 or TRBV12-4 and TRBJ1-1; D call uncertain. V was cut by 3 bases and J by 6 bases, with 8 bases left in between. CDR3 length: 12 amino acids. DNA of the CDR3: TGTGCCAGCAGTTTCTACCCTGCTGAAGCTTTCTTT. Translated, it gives CASSFYPAEAFF.

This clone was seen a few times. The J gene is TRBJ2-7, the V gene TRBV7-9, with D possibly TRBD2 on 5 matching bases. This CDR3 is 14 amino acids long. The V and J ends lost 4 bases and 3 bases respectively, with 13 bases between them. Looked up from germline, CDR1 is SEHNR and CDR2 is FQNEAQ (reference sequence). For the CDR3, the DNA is TGTGCCAGCAGCTCCCAAGGACTGGACTACGAGCAGTACTTC. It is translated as CASSSQGLDYEQYF. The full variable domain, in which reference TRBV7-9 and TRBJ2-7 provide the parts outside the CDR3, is DTGVSQNPRHKITKRGQNVTFRCDPISEHNRLYWYRQTLGQGPEFLTYFQNEAQLEKSRLLSDRFSAERPKGSFSTLEIQRTEQGDSAMYLCASSSQGLDYEQYFGPGTRLTVT.

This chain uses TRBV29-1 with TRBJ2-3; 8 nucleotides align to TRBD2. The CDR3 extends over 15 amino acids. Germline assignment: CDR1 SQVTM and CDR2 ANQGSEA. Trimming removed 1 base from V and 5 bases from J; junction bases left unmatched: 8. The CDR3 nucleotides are TGCAGCGTTGAAGGATCTGGACTAGCTGTAGATACGCAGTATTTT. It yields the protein CSVEGSGLAVDTQYF.

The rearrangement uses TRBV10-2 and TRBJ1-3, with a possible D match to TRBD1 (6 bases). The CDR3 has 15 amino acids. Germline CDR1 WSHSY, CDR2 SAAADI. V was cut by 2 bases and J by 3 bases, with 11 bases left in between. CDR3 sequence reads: CASSEGGAVGNTIYF. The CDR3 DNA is TGCGCCAGCAGTGAGGGGGGGGCTGTTGGAAACACCATATATTTT.

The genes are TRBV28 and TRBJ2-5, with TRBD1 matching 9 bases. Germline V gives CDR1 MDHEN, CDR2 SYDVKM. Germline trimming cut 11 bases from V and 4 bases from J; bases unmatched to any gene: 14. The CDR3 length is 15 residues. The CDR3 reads CALASGTGLGETQYF. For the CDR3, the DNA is TGTGCCCTGGCATCCGGGACAGGGCTAGGAGAGACCCAGTACTTC.

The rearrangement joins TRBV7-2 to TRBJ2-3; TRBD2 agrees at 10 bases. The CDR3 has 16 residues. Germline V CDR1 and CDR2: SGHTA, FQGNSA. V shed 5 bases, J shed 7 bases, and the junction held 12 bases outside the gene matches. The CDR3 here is CASSNSGGAVGYTQYF. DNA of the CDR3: TGTGCCAGCAGCAACAGCGGGGGGGCGGTGGGATATACGCAGTATTTT.

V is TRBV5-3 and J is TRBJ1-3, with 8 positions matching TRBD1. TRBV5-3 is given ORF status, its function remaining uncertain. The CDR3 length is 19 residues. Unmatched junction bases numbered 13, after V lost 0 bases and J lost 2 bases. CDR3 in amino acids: CARSLDRGALQTPGNTIYF. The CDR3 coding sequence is TGTGCCAGAAGCTTGGACAGGGGGGCCCTACAAACTCCTGGAAACACCATATATTTT.

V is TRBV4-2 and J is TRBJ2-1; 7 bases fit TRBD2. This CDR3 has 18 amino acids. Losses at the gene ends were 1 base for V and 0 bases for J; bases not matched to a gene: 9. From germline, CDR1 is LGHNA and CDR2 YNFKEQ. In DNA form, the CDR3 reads TGTGCCAGCAGCCAAGGTGGAGCAGCGGGGAGCTCCTACAATGAGCAGTTCTTC. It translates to CASSQGGAAGSSYNEQFF.